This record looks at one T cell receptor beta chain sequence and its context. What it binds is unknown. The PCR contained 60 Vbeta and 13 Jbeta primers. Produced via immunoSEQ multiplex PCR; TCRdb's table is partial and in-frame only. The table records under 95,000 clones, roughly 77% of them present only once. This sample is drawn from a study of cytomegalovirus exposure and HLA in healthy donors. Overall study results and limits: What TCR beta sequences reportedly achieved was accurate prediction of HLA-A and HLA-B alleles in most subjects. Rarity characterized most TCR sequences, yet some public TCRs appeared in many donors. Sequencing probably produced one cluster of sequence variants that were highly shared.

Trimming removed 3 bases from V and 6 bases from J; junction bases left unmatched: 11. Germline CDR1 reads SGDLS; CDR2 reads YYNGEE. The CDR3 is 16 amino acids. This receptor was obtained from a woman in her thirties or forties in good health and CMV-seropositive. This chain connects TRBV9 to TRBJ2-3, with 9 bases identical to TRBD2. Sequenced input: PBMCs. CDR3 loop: CASSGHGTSSRDTQYF. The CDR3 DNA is TGTGCCAGCAGCGGACACGGGACTAGCTCGCGTGATACGCAGTATTTT.